The 28 T cell receptor beta chains given below trace back to one sample, sequenced in a study of cytomegalovirus exposure and HLA in healthy donors. Clones were read by immunoSEQ multiplex PCR, and TCRdb kept only the in-frame ones, dropping some. In the table there are about 220,000 clones, 80% to 95% of which are singletons. The sample taken for sequencing was PBMCs. The receptors were sampled from a woman between 18 and 29 years old in good health and CMV-seronegative.

This clone was seen repeatedly, ten times or more. The same CDR3 arises from other DNA sequences in this sample as well. As DNA, the CDR3 is TGTGCCAGCAGTCCCGTGGGGGGTCGGGGCGAGCAGTACTTC. Translating it yields CASSPVGGRGEQYF. V is TRBV6-1 and J is TRBJ2-7; TRBD2 might be the D (6 bases). Germline CDR1 and CDR2: MNHNS and SASEGT. V gave up 5 bases and J gave up 6 bases, with 17 bases separating them. The CDR3 is 14 residues long.

The V gene is TRBV7-9, the J gene TRBJ2-1; D is perhaps TRBD2 (5 bases). The CDR3 extends over 15 amino acids. Trimming took 5 bases from V and 0 from J, leaving 11 bases between them. CDR1 is SEHNR and CDR2 is FQNEAQ in the germline V gene (reference sequence). The CDR3 spells CASSRGLSSYNEQFF. CDR3 sequence (DNA): TGTGCCAGCAGCAGAGGACTGAGCTCCTACAATGAGCAGTTCTTC.

Only one count was recorded for this clone. The J gene is TRBJ2-3, the V gene TRBV9; maybe TRBD1 (5 bases). V was shortened by 4 bases and J by 9 bases, with 12 bases between the two germline ends. The germline gives CDR1 SGDLS, CDR2 YYNGEE. The CDR3 has 12 amino acids. For the CDR3, the DNA is TGTGCCAGCAGCCTCCAGGGTGCGACGCAGTATTTT. Its translation is CASSLQGATQYF.

V gene TRBV28 combines with J gene TRBJ1-5, with TRBD1 matching over 8 bases. Trimming took 2 bases from V and 7 from J; bases not matched to a gene: 4. This CDR3 has 14 amino acids. Germline V gene data show CDR1 as MDHEN and CDR2 as SYDVKM. CDR3 DNA sequence: TGTGCCAGCAGTTTAGACAGGGGTGGACAGCCCCAGCATTTT. This translates into CASSLDRGGQPQHF.

In its sample, this clone was seen once. The chain recombines TRBV27 with TRBJ1-2, with 12 bases aligning to TRBD1. The CDR3 totals 17 residues. Germline V gives CDR1 MNHEY, CDR2 SMNVEV (reference sequence). V dropped 2 bases and J dropped 8; count of bases not matched to a gene: 12. The CDR3 region is CASSLNFGTGGLGGYTF. The CDR3 coding sequence is TGTGCCAGCAGTTTAAATTTTGGGACAGGGGGCTTGGGCGGCTACACCTTC.

The V call is TRBV5-6, the J call TRBJ2-1; D not resolved. V was cut by 5 bases and J by 9 bases, with 9 bases left in between. The CDR3 loop spans 11 amino acids. In germline, CDR1 is SGHDT, CDR2 YYEEEE. CDR3 sequence reads: CASSSSGEQFF. As DNA, the CDR3 is TGTGCCAGCAGTTCATCGGGTGAGCAGTTCTTC.

The chain employs TRBV28 and TRBJ2-3, with 10 nucleotides matching TRBD2. The J segment lost 0 bases and the V segment lost 2 bases, leaving 8 bases of the junction unmatched. Per germline, CDR1 MDHEN and CDR2 SYDVKM. This CDR3 spans 18 amino acids. This CDR3 reads CASSLRLAGDSSTDTQYF. CDR3 DNA: TGTGCCAGCAGTTTACGGCTAGCGGGAGACTCTAGCACAGATACGCAGTATTTT.

The chain carries TRBV7-3 and TRBJ1-2, with a tentative D call TRBD1 (5 bases). Germline CDR1 reads SGHTA; CDR2 reads FQGTGA. The germline V and J ends were trimmed by 5 bases and 0 bases, with 13 bases remaining between them. There are 15 residues in the CDR3. The CDR3 DNA reads as TGTGCCAGCAGCCCCACAACAGGAGCTAACTATGGCTACACCTTC. It translates to CASSPTTGANYGYTF. Together with reference TRBV7-3 and TRBJ1-2, the CDR3 gives the full variable domain: GAGVSQTPSNKVTEKGKYVELRCDPISGHTALYWYRQSLGQGPEFLIYFQGTGAADDSGLPNDRFFAVRPEGSVSTLKIQRTERGDSAVYLCASSPTTGANYGYTFGSGTRLTVV.

V and J are TRBV4-2 and TRBJ1-1, with 8 bases fitting TRBD1. This CDR3 is 14 amino acids long. V gave up 6 bases and J gave up 5 bases; unmatched junction bases: 8. Germline V gene sequence: CDR1 LGHNA, CDR2 YNFKEQ. CDR3 coding DNA: TGTGCCAGCAGTCCTCCAGGGGGCCGTACTGAAGCTTTCTTT. Translated: CASSPPGGRTEAFF.

The chain links TRBV6-1 to TRBJ2-3; D unresolved. CDR1 is MNHNS, CDR2 SASEGT, per germline. With 3 bases removed from V and 9 bases from J, the gap between germline ends came to 13 bases. CDR3 length: 13 residues. CDR3 nucleotides: TGTGCCAGCAGTGAGAGCCACAGATGGACGCAGTATTTT. This gives the protein CASSESHRWTQYF.

CDR3 sequence: CAWNTGASGNTIYF. CDR3 in DNA: TGTGCCTGGAACACAGGGGCATCTGGAAACACCATATATTTT. The chain joins TRBV30 to TRBJ1-3, with 7 positions matching TRBD1. The CDR3 spans 14 residues. The V gene's germline CDR1 is GTSNPN and CDR2 SVGIG (reference sequence). The J segment lost 1 base and the V segment lost 4 bases, leaving 4 bases of the junction unmatched. The full variable domain, completed using reference TRBV30 and TRBJ1-3, is SQTIHQWPATLVQPVGSPLSLECTVEGTSNPNLYWYRQAAGRGLQLLFYSVGIGQISSEVPQNLSASRPQDRQFILSSKKLLLSDSGFYLCAWNTGASGNTIYFGEGSWLTVV.

The J gene is TRBJ2-2, the V gene TRBV28; a possible D gene is TRBD1 (5 bases). Germline V gene data show CDR1 as MDHEN and CDR2 as SYDVKM. V lost 7 bases, J lost 7 bases, and 22 bases lay in between. This CDR3 contains 16 residues. The CDR3 protein is CASIGGAFKASGELFF. CDR3 nucleotide sequence: TGTGCCAGCATTGGTGGGGCGTTCAAGGCAAGCGGGGAGCTGTTTTTT.

This chain links TRBV5-1 with TRBJ2-1; 9 bases line up with TRBD1. The CDR3 runs to 16 residues. V lost 2 bases to trimming and J lost 10 bases; unmatched junction nucleotides: 13. Germline values: CDR1 SGHRS, CDR2 YFSETQ. The CDR3 region has the DNA TGCGCCAGCAGCTTTAATCCCGGGACAGGGAGTCACGAGCAGTTCTTC. It specifies CASSFNPGTGSHEQFF.

This rearrangement joins TRBV7-8 to TRBJ2-7; D may be TRBD1 (7 bases). This CDR3 contains 13 residues. Germline V gives CDR1 SGHVS, CDR2 FQNEAQ. V lost 2 bases and J 4 bases, leaving 9 bases between the germline ends. The CDR3 protein is CASSLQGGYEQYF. CDR3 nucleotide sequence: TGTGCCAGCAGCTTACAGGGGGGTTACGAGCAGTACTTC.

J is TRBJ1-1 and V is TRBV5-8; unclear D gene. There are 15 residues in the CDR3. V lost 2 bases, J lost 1 base, and 12 bases lay in between. The germline CDR1 and CDR2 sequences are SGHTS and YDEGEE. CDR3 loop: CASSLGTRGNTEAFF. The DNA for the CDR3 is TGTGCCAGCAGCTTAGGAACGAGAGGGAACACTGAAGCTTTCTTT.

This chain joins TRBV7-9 and TRBJ2-2; no clear D. The CDR3 totals 15 residues. Deletions cut 3 bases from V and 3 bases from J, with 11 bases between. The germline V gene has CDR1 SEHNR and CDR2 FQNEAQ (reference sequence). The CDR3 DNA reads TGTGCCAGCAGCTTGGTTAGCAGCGACACCGGGGAGCTGTTTTTT. Its translation: CASSLVSSDTGELFF.

The genes are TRBV6-4 and TRBJ2-7; a weak D match, TRBD1 (6 bases). V shed 3 bases and J shed 6 bases, with 12 bases lying between them. There are 13 residues in the CDR3. Germline lookup yields CDR1 MRHNA and CDR2 SNTAGT. Here the CDR3 reads CASSEIQGSEQYF. DNA for the CDR3: TGTGCCAGCAGTGAAATACAGGGATCCGAGCAGTACTTC.

This clone was recorded once. The V call is TRBV19, the J call TRBJ2-1; 14 bases agree with TRBD2. The CDR3 has 16 amino acids. V trimming: 2 bases; J trimming: 9 bases; junction bases outside the gene matches: 6. In germline, CDR1 is LNHDA, CDR2 SQIVND (reference sequence). The CDR3 bases are TGTGCCAGTAGTATAACCGGGACTAGCGGGGGAGGTGAGCAGTTCTTC. As protein: CASSITGTSGGGEQFF.

This clone appeared a single time. The chain is built from TRBV5-1 and TRBJ2-5; D perhaps matches TRBD2 (5 bases). The CDR3 totals 14 residues. V dropped 4 bases and J dropped 3 bases, with 13 bases sitting between them. Germline assignment: CDR1 SGHRS and CDR2 YFSETQ. CDR3: CASSQTGNEETQYF. The CDR3 nucleotides are TGCGCCAGCAGCCAGACGGGGAATGAAGAGACCCAGTACTTC.

The sample holds a few counts of this clone. V gene TRBV6-6 combines with J gene TRBJ2-1; 7 bases are shared with TRBD2. J gave up 2 bases and V 6 bases, and 10 bases lay outside the gene matches. Germline V gene sequence: CDR1 MNHNY, CDR2 SVGAGI (reference sequence). CDR3 size: 16 residues. Here the CDR3 DNA reads TGTGCCAGCAGCTCAAGACTAGCTTGGCCCTACAATGAGCAGTTCTTC. Residues: CASSSRLAWPYNEQFF.

This chain uses TRBV19 with TRBJ2-7, with 14 bases identical to TRBD2. The CDR3 consists of 19 residues. The ends lost 3 bases at V and 1 base at J; junction bases unmatched: 11. The germline V gene has CDR1 LNHDA and CDR2 SQIVND (reference sequence). DNA of the CDR3: TGTGCCAGTAGTATTCCGGGACTAGCGGGAGAACCTACTTCCTACGAGCAGTACTTC. Amino acids: CASSIPGLAGEPTSYEQYF. Variable domain in full (rest from reference TRBV19 and TRBJ2-7): DGGITQSPKYLFRKEGQNVTLSCEQNLNHDAMYWYRQDPGQGLRLIYYSQIVNDFQKGDIAEGYSVSREKKESFPLTVTSAQKNPTAFYLCASSIPGLAGEPTSYEQYFGPGTRLTVT.

The J gene is TRBJ1-3, the V gene TRBV6-6; D not certain. This CDR3 comprises 16 residues. The germline CDR1 and CDR2 sequences are MNHNY and SVGAGI (reference sequence). The V and J ends lost 0 bases and 2 bases respectively, with 11 bases between them. In DNA, the CDR3 is TGTGCCAGCAGTTACTCGAATCAGGCTCCTGGAAACACCATATATTTT. Protein: CASSYSNQAPGNTIYF.

This chain uses TRBV18 with TRBJ2-7; D remains unclear. V was shortened by 3 bases and J by 0 bases, with 9 bases between the two germline ends. Germline V gene sequence: CDR1 KGHSH, CDR2 LQKENI. There are 14 residues in the CDR3. The CDR3 sequence: CASSPEKSSYEQYF. CDR3 sequence (DNA): TGTGCCAGCTCACCCGAGAAAAGCTCCTACGAGCAGTACTTC.

The rearrangement uses TRBV10-3 and TRBJ1-1, with TRBD1 identical over 7 bases. With V trimmed by 6 bases and J by 1 base, 5 bases remained unmatched. The CDR3 spans 14 residues. Per germline, CDR1 ENHRY and CDR2 SYGVKD. CDR3 nucleotides: TGTGCCATCAGCCTGGGACAGCCGAACACTGAAGCTTTCTTT. This sequence encodes CAISLGQPNTEAFF.

The chain carries TRBV30 and TRBJ2-7, with 9 bases fitting TRBD1. The CDR3 sequence is 15 residues long. After removal of 0 bases from V and 9 bases from J, the junction contained 12 bases not matched to a gene. CDR1 is GTSNPN and CDR2 is SVGIG in the germline V gene (reference sequence). CDR3 residues: CAWSVRSGTGSGQYF. In DNA form, the CDR3 reads TGTGCCTGGAGTGTACGGTCGGGGACAGGGTCTGGGCAGTACTTC. Filled out from reference TRBV30 and TRBJ2-7, the complete variable domain reads SQTIHQWPATLVQPVGSPLSLECTVEGTSNPNLYWYRQAAGRGLQLLFYSVGIGQISSEVPQNLSASRPQDRQFILSSKKLLLSDSGFYLCAWSVRSGTGSGQYFGPGTRLTVT.

To note about this clone: This sample also contains other DNA sequences that code for the same CDR3. The chain joins TRBV19 to TRBJ1-1; 9 bases agree with TRBD1. Germline trimming cut 5 bases from V and 6 bases from J; bases unmatched to any gene: 4. The CDR3 is 13 residues long. Per germline, CDR1 LNHDA and CDR2 SQIVND (reference sequence). The CDR3 nucleotides read TGTGCCAGTAGTTTACAGGGGGCATCTGAAGCTTTCTTT. Translated, it gives CASSLQGASEAFF.

This sequence joins TRBV11-2 and TRBJ1-1; tentative D call: TRBD1 (5 bases). The CDR3 loop spans 14 amino acids. The V gene lost 5 bases and the J gene lost 6 bases, with 16 bases spanning the gap. Germline V gene data show CDR1 as SGHAT and CDR2 as FQNNGV. CDR3 DNA sequence: TGTGCCAGCAGCCCTAGAGCAAGACAGCCTGAAGCTTTCTTT. Translation: CASSPRARQPEAFF.

This clone came up a few times. The chain links TRBV5-1 to TRBJ1-3; D gene unclear. The CDR3 length is 13 residues. Germline loops: CDR1 SGHRS, CDR2 YFSETQ. V was cut by 0 bases and J by 3 bases, with 4 bases left in between. CDR3 sequence (DNA): TGCGCCAGCAGCTTGGGGAGTGGAAACACCATATATTTT. Its translation: CASSLGSGNTIYF.